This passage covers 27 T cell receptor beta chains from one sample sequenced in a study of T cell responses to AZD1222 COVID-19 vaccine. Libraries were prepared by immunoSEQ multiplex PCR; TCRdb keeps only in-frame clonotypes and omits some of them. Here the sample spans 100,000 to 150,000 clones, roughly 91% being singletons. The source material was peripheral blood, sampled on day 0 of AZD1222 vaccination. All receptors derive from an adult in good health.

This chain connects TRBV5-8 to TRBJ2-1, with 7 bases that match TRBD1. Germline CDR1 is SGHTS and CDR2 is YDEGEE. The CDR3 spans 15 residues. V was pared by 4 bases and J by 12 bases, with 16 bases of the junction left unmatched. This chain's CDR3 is CASSADRVSWGSQFF. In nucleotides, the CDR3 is TGTGCCAGCAGCGCCGACAGGGTCTCATGGGGATCGCAGTTCTTC.

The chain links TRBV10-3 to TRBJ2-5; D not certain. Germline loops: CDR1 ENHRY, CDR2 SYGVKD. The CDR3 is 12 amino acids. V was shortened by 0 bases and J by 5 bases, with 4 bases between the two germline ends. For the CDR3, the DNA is TGTGCCATCAGTGAGTCGAGGGAGACCCAGTACTTC. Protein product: CAISESRETQYF.

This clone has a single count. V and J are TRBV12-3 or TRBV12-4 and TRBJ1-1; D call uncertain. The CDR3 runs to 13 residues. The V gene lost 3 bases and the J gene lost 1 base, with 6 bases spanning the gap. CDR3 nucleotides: TGTGCCAGCAGTTTCGAGGGGAACACTGAAGCTTTCTTT. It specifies CASSFEGNTEAFF.

The CDR3 loop reads CASRSSFNQPQHF. The CDR3 nucleotides read TGTGCCAGCAGGTCCAGTTTCAATCAGCCCCAGCATTTT. This chain joins TRBV27 and TRBJ1-5; no clear D gene. V was trimmed by 6 bases and J by 3 bases, leaving 9 bases between them. The CDR3 loop spans 13 amino acids. Germline V gene lookup returns CDR1 MNHEY and CDR2 SMNVEV (reference sequence).

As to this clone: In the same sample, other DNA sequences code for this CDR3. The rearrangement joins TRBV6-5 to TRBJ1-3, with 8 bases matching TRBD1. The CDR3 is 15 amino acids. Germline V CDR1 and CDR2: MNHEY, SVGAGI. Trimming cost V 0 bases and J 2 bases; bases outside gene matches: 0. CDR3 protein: CASSYSTGAGNTIYF. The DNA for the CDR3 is TGTGCCAGCAGTTACTCGACAGGGGCTGGAAACACCATATATTTT.

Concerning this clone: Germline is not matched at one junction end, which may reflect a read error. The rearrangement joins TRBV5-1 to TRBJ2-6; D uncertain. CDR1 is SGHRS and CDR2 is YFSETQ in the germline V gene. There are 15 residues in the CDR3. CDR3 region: CASRLESSGANVLTF. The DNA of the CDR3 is TGCGCCAGCAGGTTGGAGAGCTCTGGGGCCAACGTCCTGACTTTC. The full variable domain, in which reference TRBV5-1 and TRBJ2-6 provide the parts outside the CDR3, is KAGVTQTPRYLIKTRGQQVTLSCSPISGHRSVSWYQQTPGQGLQFLFEYFSETQRNKGNFPGRFSGRQFSNSRSEMNVSTLELGDSALYLCASRLESSGANVLTFGAGSRLTVL.

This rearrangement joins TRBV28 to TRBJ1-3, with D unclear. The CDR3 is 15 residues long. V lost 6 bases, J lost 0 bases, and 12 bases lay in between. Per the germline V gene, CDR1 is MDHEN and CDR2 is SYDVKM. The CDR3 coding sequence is TGTGCCAGCAGGGAAAAAGCCAACTCTGGAAACACCATATATTTT. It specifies CASREKANSGNTIYF.

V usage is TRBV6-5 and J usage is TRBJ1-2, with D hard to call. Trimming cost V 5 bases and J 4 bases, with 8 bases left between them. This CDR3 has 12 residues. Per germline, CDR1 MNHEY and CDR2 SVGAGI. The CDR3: CASSRSSYGYTF. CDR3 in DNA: TGTGCCAGCAGTCGTAGCAGCTATGGCTACACCTTC.

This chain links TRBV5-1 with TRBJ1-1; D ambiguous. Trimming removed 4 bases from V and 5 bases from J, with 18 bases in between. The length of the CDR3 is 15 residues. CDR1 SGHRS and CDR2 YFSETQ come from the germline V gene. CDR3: CASSPTLRPGTEAFF. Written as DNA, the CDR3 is TGCGCCAGCAGCCCAACTCTGAGGCCGGGGACTGAAGCTTTCTTT.

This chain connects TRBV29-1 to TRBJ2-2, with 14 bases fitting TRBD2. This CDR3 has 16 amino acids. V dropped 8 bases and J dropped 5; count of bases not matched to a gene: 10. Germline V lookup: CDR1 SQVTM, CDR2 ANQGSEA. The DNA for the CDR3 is TGCAGCTCTTGGGGGACTAGCGGGAGTAGTACCGGGGAGCTGTTTTTT. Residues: CSSWGTSGSSTGELFF.

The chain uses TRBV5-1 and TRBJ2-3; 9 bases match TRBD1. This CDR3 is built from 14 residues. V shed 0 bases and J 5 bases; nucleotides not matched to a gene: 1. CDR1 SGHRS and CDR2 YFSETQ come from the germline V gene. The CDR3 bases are TGCGCCAGCAGCTTGGACAGGGGGCGAGATACGCAGTATTTT. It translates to CASSLDRGRDTQYF.

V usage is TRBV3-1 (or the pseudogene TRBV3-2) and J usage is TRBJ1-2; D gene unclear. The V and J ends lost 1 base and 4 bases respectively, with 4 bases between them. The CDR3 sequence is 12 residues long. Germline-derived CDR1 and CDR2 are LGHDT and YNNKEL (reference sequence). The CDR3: CASSQGLYGYTF. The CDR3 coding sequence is TGTGCCAGCAGCCAAGGCCTCTATGGCTACACCTTC.

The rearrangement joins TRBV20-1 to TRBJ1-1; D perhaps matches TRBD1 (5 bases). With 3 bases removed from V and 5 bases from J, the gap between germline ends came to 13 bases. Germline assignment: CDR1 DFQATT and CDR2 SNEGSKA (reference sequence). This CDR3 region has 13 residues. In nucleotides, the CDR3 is TGCAGTGCTAGTTACCAGGGCGCGACTGAAGCTTTCTTT. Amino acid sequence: CSASYQGATEAFF.

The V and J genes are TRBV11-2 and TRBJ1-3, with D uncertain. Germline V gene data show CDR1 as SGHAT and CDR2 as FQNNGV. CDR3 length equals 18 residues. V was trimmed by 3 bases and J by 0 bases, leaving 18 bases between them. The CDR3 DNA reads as TGTGCCAGCAGCTTCTCCCCAGCAGAGGACCTCTCTGGAAACACCATATATTTT. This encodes CASSFSPAEDLSGNTIYF.

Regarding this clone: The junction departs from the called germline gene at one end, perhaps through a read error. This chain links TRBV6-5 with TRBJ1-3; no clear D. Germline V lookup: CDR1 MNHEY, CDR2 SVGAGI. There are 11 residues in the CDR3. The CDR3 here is CASREEGSADF. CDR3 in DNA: TGTGCCAGCAGGGAGGAGGGTTCGGCAGATTTT.

Written as DNA, the CDR3 is TGTGCCAGCAGTGAATTAAATCGGGGGCCAGGCACAGATACGCAGTATTTT. Translating gives CASSELNRGPGTDTQYF. This chain links TRBV25-1 with TRBJ2-3; D possibly uses TRBD1 or TRBD2 (6 bases each). Germline values: CDR1 MGHDK, CDR2 SYGVNS. V lost 1 base to trimming and J lost 1 base, with 15 bases between them. This CDR3 is 17 amino acids long.

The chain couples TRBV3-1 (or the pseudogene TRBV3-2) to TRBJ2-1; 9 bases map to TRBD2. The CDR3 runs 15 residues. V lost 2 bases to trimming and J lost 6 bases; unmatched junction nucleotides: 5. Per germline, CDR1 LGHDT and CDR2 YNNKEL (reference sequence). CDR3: CASSQFAGGSNEQFF. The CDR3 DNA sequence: TGTGCCAGCAGCCAATTCGCGGGGGGGTCCAATGAGCAGTTCTTC.

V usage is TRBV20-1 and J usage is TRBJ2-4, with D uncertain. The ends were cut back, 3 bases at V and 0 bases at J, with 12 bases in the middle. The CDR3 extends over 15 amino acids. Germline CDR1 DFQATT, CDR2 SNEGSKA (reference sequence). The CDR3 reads CSASRELLAKNIQYF. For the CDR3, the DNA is TGCAGTGCTAGTCGCGAATTACTAGCCAAAAACATTCAGTACTTC.

The CDR3 DNA reads TGTGCCATCAGTGAGTTACAGGGCAACACTGAAGCTTTCTTT. It yields the protein CAISELQGNTEAFF. The chain recombines TRBV10-3 with TRBJ1-1; tentatively, D is TRBD1 (6 bases). V was pared by 1 base and J by 2 bases, with 8 bases between. The germline CDR1 and CDR2 sequences are ENHRY and SYGVKD. The CDR3 loop spans 14 amino acids.

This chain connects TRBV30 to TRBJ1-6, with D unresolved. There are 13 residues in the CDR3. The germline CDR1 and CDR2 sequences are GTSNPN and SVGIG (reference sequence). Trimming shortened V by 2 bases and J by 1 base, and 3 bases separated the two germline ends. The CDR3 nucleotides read TGTGCCTGGAGTTGGTCCTATAATTCACCCCTCCACTTT. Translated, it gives CAWSWSYNSPLHF.

The CDR3 coding sequence is TGTGCCAGAAGCTCGAAGGACAGGGCCAATGGCTACACCTTC. Encoded protein: CARSSKDRANGYTF. The chain uses TRBV5-3 and TRBJ1-2, with 8 bases aligning to TRBD1. TRBV5-3 is an ORF for which the function is uncertain. The J segment lost 6 bases and the V segment lost 3 bases, leaving 7 bases of the junction unmatched. The CDR3 covers 14 residues.

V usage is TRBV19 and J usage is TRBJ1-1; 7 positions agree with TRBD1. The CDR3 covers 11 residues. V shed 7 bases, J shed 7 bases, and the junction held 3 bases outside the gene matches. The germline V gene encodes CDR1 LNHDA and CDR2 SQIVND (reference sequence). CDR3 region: CASTQGGEAFF. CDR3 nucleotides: TGTGCCAGTACCCAGGGGGGTGAAGCTTTCTTT. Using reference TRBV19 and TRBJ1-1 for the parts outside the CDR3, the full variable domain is DGGITQSPKYLFRKEGQNVTLSCEQNLNHDAMYWYRQDPGQGLRLIYYSQIVNDFQKGDIAEGYSVSREKKESFPLTVTSAQKNPTAFYLCASTQGGEAFFGQGTRLTVV.

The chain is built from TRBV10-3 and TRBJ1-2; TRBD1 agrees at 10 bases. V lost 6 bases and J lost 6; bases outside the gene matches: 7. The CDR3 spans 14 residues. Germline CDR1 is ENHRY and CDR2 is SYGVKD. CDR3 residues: CAIRPGTGDHGYTF. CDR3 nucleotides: TGTGCCATCAGACCCGGGACAGGGGACCATGGCTACACCTTC.

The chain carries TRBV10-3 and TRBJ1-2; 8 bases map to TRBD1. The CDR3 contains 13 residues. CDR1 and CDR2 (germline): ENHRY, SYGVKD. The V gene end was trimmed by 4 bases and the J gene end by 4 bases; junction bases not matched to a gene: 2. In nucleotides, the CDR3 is TGTGCCATCAGTGTACAGGGGGGCTATGGCTACACCTTC. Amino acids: CAISVQGGYGYTF.

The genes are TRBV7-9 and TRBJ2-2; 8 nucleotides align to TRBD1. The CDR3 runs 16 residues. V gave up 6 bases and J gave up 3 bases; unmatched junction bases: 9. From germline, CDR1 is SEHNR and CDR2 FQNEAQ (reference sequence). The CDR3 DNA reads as TGTGCCAGCAGTTCGCGCGACAGGGGTGACACCGGGGAGCTGTTTTTT. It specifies CASSSRDRGDTGELFF.

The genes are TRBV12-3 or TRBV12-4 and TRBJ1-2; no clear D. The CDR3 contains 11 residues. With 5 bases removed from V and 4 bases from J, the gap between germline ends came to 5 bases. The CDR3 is CASSDLYGYTF. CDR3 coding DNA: TGTGCCAGCAGTGACCTCTATGGCTACACCTTC.

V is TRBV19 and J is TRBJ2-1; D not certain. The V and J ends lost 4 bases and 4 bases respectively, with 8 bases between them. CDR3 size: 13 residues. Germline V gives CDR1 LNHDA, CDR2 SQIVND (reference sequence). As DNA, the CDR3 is TGTGCCAGTAGTACAGGAAAATACAATGAGCAGTTCTTC. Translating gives CASSTGKYNEQFF.